This T cell receptor beta chain is from a study of neurological immune-mediated disorders. The ends were cut back, 5 bases at V and 1 base at J, with 11 bases in the middle. This CDR3 has 13 amino acids. Looked up from germline, CDR1 is DFQATT and CDR2 is SNEGSKA (reference sequence). In this sample, this clonotype turned up a few times. Being one base from a much bigger clone, this may be a read error. TCRdb ran MiXCR on the 5' RACE reads and lists one entry per CDR3 protein. Of just under 60,000 distinct CDR3 sequences in the sample, roughly 3.2% are singletons; the top ten hold under 4%. V usage is TRBV20-1 and J usage is TRBJ1-1, with D perhaps TRBD1 (5 bases). Sequenced sample: PBMCs. The receptor's source is a woman aged 30 to 39 with multiple sclerosis. CDR3 loop: CSAPSTGNTEAFF. The DNA for the CDR3 is TGCAGTGCTCCTTCCACAGGGAACACTGAAGCTTTCTTT.